The sequence of this T cell receptor beta chain was determined in a study of T cells in women clearing cervical HPV infection. For the study at large: Cases were women with histologically confirmed HPV16-related CIN3 or worse, including 2 invasive cancers. Case blood was drawn when the lesion was first found; control blood after infection became undetectable. Control women cleared a single incident HPV16 infection within 12 months.

Profiling relied on immunoSEQ multiplex PCR, and the TCRdb table lists in-frame clones only, not all of them. This table lists over 25,000 clones. MY09/MY11 PCR detected cervical HPV DNA; dot-blot assigned genotypes. The CDR3 covers 14 residues. V lost 4 bases and J 5 bases, leaving 14 bases between the germline ends. A word on this clone: The read is 3 residues too short to cover the CDR3 end, so that end is filled in from the germline J gene.

The source of this sequence is a woman between 18 and 69 years old with a cervical HPV16 infection that either progressed to CIN3+ or cleared (not recorded which). The V gene is TRBV12-3 or TRBV12-4, the J gene TRBJ2-5; tentative D call: TRBD1 (6 bases). The sample consisted of blood buffy coat. CDR3 DNA (partial): TGTGCCAGCAGTTCCAACAGGGTAATGGAGACC. Translation: CASSSNRVMET. The entire CDR3 reads CASSSNRVMETQYF.